This record covers a single TCR beta chain. As originally analysed: Amplification from reference gene primers served as the basis for estimated nucleated cell counts. The method was immunoSEQ multiplex PCR; TCRdb's version includes in-frame clones alone and lacks a portion of them. For V, J and clone size, that table is used; D and trimming come from the DNA. The top ten clones hold 7.8% of a sample with roughly 300,000 clones, about 89% of them seen once. The data originate from a study of blood T cell repertoires in COVID-19. Study in general: COVID-19 samples collected from the United States, Italy and Spain covered acute and convalescent phases. PBMCs, B-cell-depleted T cells, or T cells provided the cDNA or gDNA that made up the material.

CDR3 size: 13 residues. V was trimmed by 7 bases and J by 7 bases, leaving 16 bases between them. The germline V gene has CDR1 SQVTM and CDR2 ANQGSEA. The source of this sequence is a woman aged 45 to 65 who had recovered from COVID-19. The sequenced material came from peripheral blood. The J gene is TRBJ2-2, the V gene TRBV29-1; maybe TRBD2 (6 bases). CDR3 loop: CSALTRLNGELFF. The CDR3 DNA reads TGCAGCGCCCTGACTAGATTGAACGGGGAGCTGTTTTTT.